This T cell receptor beta chain originates from a study of preoperative IRX-2 immunotherapy in early breast cancer. Treatment here: preoperative locoregional IRX-2 cytokine immunotherapy. Samples came from a phase Ib trial of preoperative locoregional IRX-2 cytokine immunotherapy. The table came from immunoSEQ multiplex PCR; TCRdb's copy has only in-frame clones and leaves some out. The sample has 30,000 to 35,000 clones; roughly 96% are singletons. Trimming stripped 3 bases from V and 5 bases from J, with 14 bases between. Germline assignment: CDR1 MGHDK and CDR2 SYGVNS. CDR3 length: 15 residues. The clonotype comes from a human donor with breast cancer. This chain connects TRBV25-1 to TRBJ2-1, with a tentative D call TRBD2 (5 bases). Sampling took place from a patient treated with IRX-2 immunotherapy. The CDR3 DNA reads as TGTGCCAGCAGTGATGAGGGCCATCGCCACAATGAGCAGTTCTTC. The encoded protein is CASSDEGHRHNEQFF.